This is a list of T cell receptor beta chains from one sample in a study of CD8 T cells in ankylosing spondylitis. MiXCR, run by TCRdb on the 5' RACE reads, gives a single entry per CDR3 protein. The data contain fewer than 250,000 distinct CDR3 sequences, roughly 32% of them singletons. Sequenced input: blood, either unsorted or a sorted T cell fraction (not recorded which). These receptors were taken from a male donor with ankylosing spondylitis or in good health (not recorded which). Each CDR3 is given with its conserved first and last residue. Fields, in order: J gene, clone size, D gene, V gene, CDR3 protein, CDR3 DNA. A D gene is named only where the DNA matches it firmly. Expanded clones are given a class, and other clones once, few, many or no size at all.

J: TRBJ2-3
size: NA
D: TRBD2
V: TRBV5-1
CDR3: CASSSRRTSGVTDTQYF
DNA: TGCGCCAGCAGCTCCCGGCGGACTAGCGGGGTTACAGATACGCAGTATTTT

J: TRBJ2-1
size: NA
D: NA
V: TRBV12-3/TRBV12-4
CDR3: CASRPRGSYNEQFF
DNA: TGTGCCAGCAGACCAAGGGGGTCCTACAATGAGCAGTTCTTC

J: TRBJ2-2
size: NA
D: NA
V: TRBV29-1
CDR3: CSAVDRAKDYTGELFF
DNA: TGCAGCGCAGTAGACAGGGCCAAGGACTATACCGGGGAGCTGTTTTTT

J: TRBJ2-7
size: few
D: NA
V: TRBV20-1
CDR3: CSGGDHQTYEQYF
DNA: TGCAGTGGGGGGGACCACCAAACCTACGAGCAGTACTTC

J: TRBJ2-7
size: NA
D: NA
V: TRBV2
CDR3: CASSEGGLYEQYF
DNA: TGTGCCAGCAGTGAAGGAGGGCTCTACGAGCAGTACTTC

J: TRBJ2-2
size: many
D: NA
V: TRBV20-1
CDR3: CSARDGGGGGGELFF
DNA: TGCAGTGCTAGAGATGGAGGAGGGGGCGGGGGGGAGCTGTTTTTT

J: TRBJ1-5
size: NA
D: NA
V: TRBV6-5
CDR3: CASSYSRGRGGNQPQRF
DNA: TGTGCCAGCAGTTACTCGAGGGGTAGGGGCGGCAATCAGCCCCAGCGTTTT

J: TRBJ2-1
size: few
D: NA
V: TRBV29-1
CDR3: CSVEGLIRSNEQFF
DNA: TGCAGCGTTGAAGGACTCATTCGGAGCAATGAGCAGTTCTTC

J: TRBJ2-3
size: NA
D: TRBD2
V: TRBV10-3
CDR3: CAISNSGGASTQYF
DNA: TGTGCCATCAGCAATAGCGGGGGGGCCAGTACGCAGTATTTT

J: TRBJ1-6
size: few
D: NA
V: TRBV20-1
CDR3: CSASPAGVENSPLHF
DNA: TGCAGTGCTAGCCCCGCCGGGGTTGAGAATTCACCCCTCCACTTT

J: TRBJ2-5
size: NA
D: TRBD1
V: TRBV29-1
CDR3: CSVAPGGSETQYF
DNA: TGCAGCGTTGCGCCAGGGGGATCGGAGACCCAGTACTTC

J: TRBJ2-7
size: NA
D: NA
V: TRBV20-1
CDR3: CSASRDFYEQYF
DNA: TGCAGTGCCAGCCGGGACTTCTACGAGCAGTACTTC